The rows below give T cell receptor beta chains drawn from one sample of a study of a mutant IDH1 vaccine in newly diagnosed glioma. What these receptors recognize is not known. Assay: immunoSEQ multiplex PCR; the TCRdb copy retains only in-frame clones and omits some. This sample has 50,000 to 70,000 clones, with approximately 87% found just once. This specimen consisted of PBMCs, obtained from a glioma patient whose treatment included an IDH1 peptide vaccine. Receptors were obtained from a man aged 35 to 55 with glioma. Both conserved end residues are part of each CDR3. D genes are given only for firm matches.

V: TRBV6-1
length: 14
D: -
J: TRBJ2-5
CDR3: CASSGRGLKETQYF

V: TRBV18
length: 13
D: TRBD1
J: TRBJ1-1
CDR3: CASSGTGDTEAFF

V: TRBV7-2
length: 14
D: TRBD2
J: TRBJ2-2
CDR3: CASSPSWGGGELFF

V: TRBV19
length: 17
D: TRBD1
J: TRBJ1-2
CDR3: CASSIWDRAGGGPGYTF

V: TRBV7-9
length: 16
D: -
J: TRBJ2-7
CDR3: CASAPAEGLISYEQYF

V: TRBV4-3
length: 16
D: TRBD1
J: TRBJ2-4
CDR3: CASSPGTGGAKNIQYF

V: TRBV27
length: 14
D: -
J: TRBJ1-2
CDR3: CASSLTVTNYGYTF

V: TRBV21-1
length: 13
D: -
J: TRBJ2-7
CDR3: CASSKLTGNEQYF

V: TRBV5-8
length: 16
D: TRBD2
J: TRBJ2-1
CDR3: CASSLFSGRAYNEQFF

V: TRBV11-3
length: 15
D: TRBD1
J: TRBJ2-7
CDR3: CASSSGQGAYDEQYF

V: TRBV7-9
length: 14
D: -
J: TRBJ1-1
CDR3: CASRQSWDRTEAFF

V: TRBV20-1
length: 11
D: -
J: TRBJ2-1
CDR3: CSATVGEGEFF

V: TRBV19
length: 15
D: TRBD2
J: TRBJ2-1
CDR3: CASSISAGGRNEQFF

V: TRBV4-2
length: 12
D: -
J: TRBJ1-1
CDR3: CASTTPGTEAFF

V: TRBV7-9
length: 18
D: -
J: TRBJ1-1
CDR3: CASSLARAGGLWGTEAFF

V: TRBV6-5
length: 15
D: TRBD2
J: TRBJ2-7
CDR3: CASSYGWEGSYEQYF

V: TRBV7-8
length: 14
D: TRBD2
J: TRBJ2-5
CDR3: CASSDPGLGETQYF

V: TRBV5-1
length: 15
D: -
J: TRBJ1-4
CDR3: CASGLAGRLNEKLFF

V: TRBV7-2
length: 14
D: -
J: TRBJ1-2
CDR3: CASSLSGSNYGYTF

V: TRBV12-5
length: 14
D: -
J: TRBJ1-1
CDR3: CASGPRAKGTEAFF

V: TRBV10-1
length: 13
D: TRBD1
J: TRBJ2-7
CDR3: CASSEQAGGEQYF

V: TRBV11-2
length: 13
D: -
J: TRBJ2-3
CDR3: CASSLVVGDTQYF

V: TRBV6-5
length: 15
D: -
J: TRBJ2-1
CDR3: CASRAGTAPYNEQFF

V: TRBV30
length: 12
D: -
J: TRBJ2-2
CDR3: CAFFLGAGELFF

V: TRBV7-2
length: 14
D: -
J: TRBJ1-5
CDR3: CASSLEQSNQPQHF

V: TRBV4-1
length: 14
D: -
J: TRBJ2-3
CDR3: CASSPGDFTDTQYF

V: TRBV23-1
length: 14
D: -
J: TRBJ1-1
CDR3: CASSPCRLNTEAFF

V: TRBV6-5
length: 15
D: -
J: TRBJ1-2
CDR3: CASIRGPHFSEGYTF

V: TRBV7-9
length: 15
D: TRBD1
J: TRBJ1-4
CDR3: CASSLGDRSNEKLFF

V: TRBV29-1
length: 13
D: TRBD2
J: TRBJ2-7
CDR3: CSVEAGLAGEQYF

V: TRBV5-8
length: 14
D: TRBD2
J: TRBJ2-1
CDR3: CASSFPAGYNEQFF